This T cell receptor (beta chain) was retrieved from a study of T cells after yellow fever vaccination. Germline CDR1 reads DFQATT; CDR2 reads SNEGSKA (reference sequence). V lost 6 bases, J lost 6 bases, and 15 bases lay in between. This CDR3 spans 13 amino acids. TCRdb recomputed calls from the 5' RACE reads with MiXCR, one row per CDR3 protein. The sample comprises approximately 550,000 distinct CDR3 sequences, 15% to 20% of which are singletons, and around 15% rests with the top ten. The chain is built from TRBV20-1 and TRBJ1-5; D is unclear. The receptor was isolated from a man aged 30 to 45 who received the YFV17D yellow fever vaccine. Sequencing was performed on PBMCs, taken 15 days after the yellow fever booster vaccination. DNA for the CDR3: TGCAGTGCCGGGCGGGAGGGAAGTCAGCCCCAGCATTTT. Translating gives CSAGREGSQPQHF.